This TCR beta chain was documented in a study of monozygotic twins with inflammatory bowel disease. The germline gives CDR1 SGHRS, CDR2 YFSETQ. The CDR3 sequence is 16 residues long. TCRdb reprocessed the 5' RACE reads; each CDR3 protein has one entry and no DNA is given. The clone table shows around 400,000 distinct CDR3 sequences, with the ten largest holding approximately 2.3%. The sequence came from a human donor with ulcerative colitis or Crohn's disease, or a healthy co-twin of an affected twin (not recorded which). This rearrangement joins TRBV5-1 to TRBJ2-1; TCRdb's D gene call, TRBD1, goes unchecked for lack of DNA. Source material: blood. The CDR3 sequence: CASSAWGQGVVNEQFF.